This T cell receptor beta chain was documented in a study of PD-1 blockade in classical Hodgkin lymphoma. Study-level findings and limits: Patients with an early start, nivolumab under 1 year after ASCT, were excluded. A reduction in baseline TCR diversity was reportedly seen in newly diagnosed patients relative to healthy donors. Only CD4+ TCR diversity, not CD8+, had risen significantly by C4D1.

Sequenced by immunoSEQ multiplex PCR; TCRdb stores in-frame clones only, minus some. The sample has 28,000 or so clones, roughly two thirds seen once. Each and every patient relapsed after autologous stem cell transplantation, and patients got differing brentuximab vedotin exposure. This clone came up a few times. No antigen is known for it. The CDR3 spans 15 residues. Looked up from germline, CDR1 is MDHEN and CDR2 is SYDVKM. Deletions cut 2 bases from V and 4 bases from J, with 14 bases between. The starting material was peripheral blood mononuclear cells (PBMCs), obtained before the second cycle of nivolumab. This TCR was sampled from a human donor with classical Hodgkin lymphoma. This chain links TRBV28 with TRBJ1-2, with a weak D call TRBD1 (5 bases). The CDR3 sequence is CASSLPPGGGYGYTF. CDR3 coding DNA: TGTGCCAGCAGTTTACCCCCCGGGGGTGGCTATGGCTACACCTTC.